The clone carrying this T cell receptor beta chain appeared a few times. Its antigen is unknown. This record comes from a study of T cells after yellow fever vaccination. Study background: Any fraction with a low cell number was prepared using SMART-Seq v4 Ultra Low Input. Regarding the study as a whole: The booster response re-showed most primary clones: approximately 95% CD4, approximately 85% CD8.

The germline CDR1 and CDR2 sequences are LGHNA and YNFKEQ. V gave up 4 bases and J gave up 2 bases, with 18 bases separating them. The CDR3 runs to 18 residues. TCR cDNA was made by 5'RACE template switching, adding a universal primer site and UMIs. TCRdb passed the 5' RACE reads through MiXCR, listing each CDR3 protein once. The table shows fewer than 350,000 distinct CDR3 sequences, with about 3.5% occurring only once. V and J are TRBV4-2 and TRBJ2-6; tentative D call: TRBD2 (5 bases). The sample was PBMCs, taken on the day of the yellow fever booster vaccination. This receptor was identified in a man between 18 and 35 years old who received the YFV17D yellow fever vaccine. The chain's CDR3 is CASSPHTRGITGANVLTF. In DNA form, the CDR3 reads TGTGCCAGCAGCCCGCATACCCGGGGAATTACTGGGGCCAACGTCCTGACTTTC.